This TCR beta chain was profiled in a study of T cells in tumors after PD-1 blockade (dated 2019 in TCRdb). Broadly, across the study: Exclusion criteria were prior checkpoint blockade, use of systemic immunosuppressants, or recent radiotherapy or other anti-cancer therapy within 4 weeks. Pembrolizumab 200 mg every 3 weeks or cemiplimab 350 mg every 2 weeks was administered to patients. A subset of patients also received ongoing daily vismodegib 150 mg during anti-PD-1 treatment. An average of 113,528 TCR templates (range about 21,000-280,000) and fewer than 45,000 unique clonotypes was obtained for peripheral blood samples. Using site-matched tumors from BCC or SCC patients sampled before and after anti-PD-1 therapy, the study carried out paired single-cell RNA and TCR sequencing. To compare clonotypes in blood versus tumor, bulk TCR sequencing was run on about ten peripheral blood samples drawn from four or five patients. RECIST version 1.1 was used to evaluate clinical response. Summary of the overall study and its limitations: Around two fifths of tumor TCR clonotypes were detected in blood, and some novel exhausted tumor clones were observed in pre-treatment blood, which was taken as suggesting peripheral recruitment. The source of novel T cell clones was not identified and could include lymphoid organs or rare unexpanded clones within the tumor or its periphery.

Deep TCRbeta sequencing was performed with the immunoSEQ platform. Under the source paper's analysis protocol: Only productive rearrangements were exported from the immunoSEQ Analyzer for further analysis. T cell phenotypes were assigned to bulk TCRbeta clonotypes by matching the clonotypes to single-cell RNA+TCR-seq clones with the same TCRbeta sequence. Clone enrichment in tumor was calculated as tumor frequency divided by PBMC frequency from bulk TCR sequencing. GLIPH was used to sort TCRs into specificity groups, which are clusters of distinct TCRs that likely recognize common antigens through shared CDR3 motifs. Sourced from immuneACCESS, this table was stored by TCRdb with only in-frame sequences that have V and J called. A share of the clones is absent; for the studies checked, an unresolved V gene accounts for under half, and the remainder has no known explanation. The V and J calls and clone size are taken from that table; D and trimming were inferred from the DNA. The sample yields more than 45,000 clones; under 85% were counted once. The ten largest clonotypes hold roughly 9.4% of the sample.

As for this clone: Its recognized antigen is unknown. No qualities accompany the bases; no much larger clone lies one base away.

Genomic DNA extracted from tumor biopsies or peripheral blood was used for bulk TCRbeta sequencing, with input ranging from roughly 616 ng to 6,500 ng. Histologically proven advanced or metastatic basal or squamous cell carcinoma was present in all patients, all of whom were poor candidates for surgical resection. The basal cell carcinoma cohort was made up of around eleven patients, and bulk tumor TCR sequencing was performed for about 8 of these patients. Including the terminal cysteine and phenylalanine, the CDR3 comprises 12 residues. Of the read, only the CDR3 DNA is kept; its 36 bases are in frame from base 1. A distance of 11 bases separates the germline ends of V and J, which lose 4 bases and 7 bases respectively. The germline V gene encodes CDR1 SNHLY and CDR2 FYNNEI.

Sequencing was performed on PBMCs, taken before anti-PD-1 therapy. The receptor was derived from a human donor with advanced basal cell or squamous cell carcinoma (not recorded which). The rearranged chain carries TRBV2 and TRBJ2-7; a tentative D match to TRBD2 spans 5 bases. The bases are TGTGCCAGCAGTGTGCTGCGAGGGGAGCAGTACTTC. This is translated as CASSVLRGEQYF.